Listed here are 18 T cell receptor beta chains from one sample, sequenced in a study of cytomegalovirus exposure and HLA in healthy donors. In the PCR, 60 Vbeta and 13 Jbeta primers were used. Clones were read by immunoSEQ multiplex PCR, and TCRdb kept only the in-frame ones, dropping some. The sample has around 170,000 clones, more than 65% seen once; the top ten hold about 3.8%. What was sequenced was PBMCs. Receptors were obtained from a man aged 45 to 65 in good health and CMV-seronegative.

This chain connects TRBV11-2 to TRBJ2-2; 10 bases agree with TRBD2. Germline values: CDR1 SGHAT, CDR2 FQNNGV. The junction had 5 bases not matched to a gene; V was cut back by 0 bases and J by 4 bases. This CDR3 comprises 17 residues. This CDR3 reads CASSLEISGGSTGELFF. For the CDR3, the DNA is TGTGCCAGCAGCTTAGAGATTAGCGGGGGGTCCACCGGGGAGCTGTTTTTT.

The chain employs TRBV29-1 and TRBJ2-4; 8 bases match TRBD1. CDR1 SQVTM and CDR2 ANQGSEA come from the germline V gene. The CDR3 consists of 14 residues. J was trimmed by 7 bases and V by 6 bases; bases with no gene match: 11. The CDR3: CSVRTGRPANIQYF. The DNA for the CDR3 is TGCAGCGTACGGACAGGGCGGCCAGCCAACATTCAGTACTTC.

The chain's CDR3 is CASSAQTTGYTDTQYF. The CDR3 DNA reads TGTGCCAGCAGTGCTCAGACGACAGGGTACACAGATACGCAGTATTTT. The chain has TRBV6-1 and TRBJ2-3, with TRBD1 matching 7 bases. From germline, CDR1 is MNHNS and CDR2 SASEGT. The CDR3 is 16 residues long. J was trimmed by 2 bases and V by 4 bases; bases with no gene match: 9.

The V gene is TRBV6-6, the J gene TRBJ1-1; D gene ambiguous. V shed 2 bases and J shed 2 bases, with 12 bases lying between them. The CDR3 sequence is 15 residues long. Germline V gene data show CDR1 as MNHNY and CDR2 as SVGAGI (reference sequence). The chain's CDR3 is CASSYTGQRNTEAFF. The CDR3 DNA reads as TGTGCCAGCAGTTACACCGGCCAGCGAAACACTGAAGCTTTCTTT.

The V gene is TRBV5-1, the J gene TRBJ2-3; no clear D gene. The CDR3 has 15 amino acids. V lost 1 base to trimming and J lost 0 bases, with 9 bases between them. Germline CDR1 SGHRS, CDR2 YFSETQ. This chain's CDR3 is CASSLSAFSTDTQYF. CDR3 nucleotide sequence: TGCGCCAGCAGCTTGAGCGCGTTTAGCACAGATACGCAGTATTTT.

The J gene is TRBJ2-5, the V gene TRBV5-4; 9 nucleotides line up with TRBD2. The V segment lost 4 bases and the J segment 2 bases; nucleotides outside the gene matches: 15. CDR1 and CDR2 from the germline V gene are SGHNT and YYREEE (reference sequence). CDR3 length: 18 residues. CDR3 in amino acids: CASSARPSGGTRQETQYF. DNA for the CDR3: TGTGCCAGCAGCGCGCGGCCGAGCGGGGGGACCCGACAAGAGACCCAGTACTTC. The variable domain in full, with the rest retrieved from reference TRBV5-4 and TRBJ2-5, is ETGVTQSPTHLIKTRGQQVTLRCSSQSGHNTVSWYQQALGQGPQFIFQYYREEENGRGNFPPRFSGLQFPNYSSELNVNALELDDSALYLCASSARPSGGTRQETQYFGPGTRLLVL.

The chain employs TRBV30 and TRBJ2-3, with 8 bases that match TRBD1. This CDR3 has 14 amino acids. Per the germline V gene, CDR1 is GTSNPN and CDR2 is SVGIG (reference sequence). Losses at the gene ends were 3 bases for V and 1 base for J; bases not matched to a gene: 3. The CDR3: CAWSRGLGTDTQYF. Here the CDR3 DNA reads TGTGCCTGGAGCAGGGGGCTGGGCACAGATACGCAGTATTTT. Supplemented by reference TRBV30 and TRBJ2-3, the full variable domain reads SQTIHQWPATLVQPVGSPLSLECTVEGTSNPNLYWYRQAAGRGLQLLFYSVGIGQISSEVPQNLSASRPQDRQFILSSKKLLLSDSGFYLCAWSRGLGTDTQYFGPGTRLTVL.

This chain uses TRBV7-9 with TRBJ1-2, with D possibly TRBD1 on 5 matching bases. V shed 2 bases and J shed 7 bases, with 23 bases lying between them. The germline CDR1 and CDR2 sequences are SEHNR and FQNEAQ (reference sequence). The CDR3 runs to 17 residues. This chain's CDR3 is CASSLLTSQAASFGYTF. The CDR3 region has the DNA TGTGCCAGCAGCTTACTAACATCACAGGCTGCTTCTTTTGGCTACACCTTC.

The chain joins TRBV5-8 to TRBJ2-6; D not resolved. The CDR3 is made up of 15 amino acids. V was shortened by 1 base and J by 1 base, with 6 bases between the two germline ends. Germline CDR1 reads SGHTS; CDR2 reads YDEGEE. The CDR3 reads CASSLRESGANVLTF. In DNA form, the CDR3 reads TGTGCCAGCAGCTTGAGAGAATCTGGGGCCAACGTCCTGACTTTC.

This chain connects TRBV27 to TRBJ2-5, with a weak D call TRBD2 (5 bases). The germline V gene has CDR1 MNHEY and CDR2 SMNVEV (reference sequence). Trimming took off 2 bases at V and 2 bases at J, with 12 bases between the two ends. This CDR3 has 15 residues. CDR3 bases: TGTGCCAGCAGTTTAAGGCCTAGCAGACAAGAGACCCAGTACTTC. Encoded protein: CASSLRPSRQETQYF.

The chain joins TRBV25-1 to TRBJ2-1; 7 bases map to TRBD1. The germline V gene encodes CDR1 MGHDK and CDR2 SYGVNS. CDR3 length: 15 residues. After removal of 4 bases from V and 2 bases from J, the junction contained 5 bases not matched to a gene. CDR3 bases: TGTGCCAGCAGTGGAACAGGGGACCCCTACAATGAGCAGTTCTTC. Residues: CASSGTGDPYNEQFF.

The table lists this clone with a few counts. The rearrangement links TRBV7-8 to TRBJ2-7; 9 bases fit TRBD1. The CDR3 covers 14 residues. CDR1 and CDR2 (germline): SGHVS, FQNEAQ. After removal of 5 bases from V and 2 bases from J, the junction contained 4 bases not matched to a gene. CDR3 residues: CASSPGTGTYEQYF. CDR3 in DNA: TGTGCCAGCAGCCCCGGGACAGGGACCTACGAGCAGTACTTC.

The chain combines TRBV7-2 with TRBJ2-5, with a tentative D call TRBD2 (6 bases). V was pared by 6 bases and J by 1 base, with 18 bases between. This CDR3 has 16 amino acids. The V gene's germline CDR1 is SGHTA and CDR2 FQGNSA. The CDR3 loop is CASSSRRGRTQETQYF. The DNA for the CDR3 is TGTGCCAGCAGTTCCCGCCGGGGGAGAACCCAAGAGACCCAGTACTTC. The variable domain in full, completed from reference TRBV7-2 and TRBJ2-5, reads GAGVSQSPSNKVTEKGKDVELRCDPISGHTALYWYRQSLGQGLEFLIYFQGNSAPDKSGLPSDRFSAERTGGSVSTLTIQRTQQEDSAVYLCASSSRRGRTQETQYFGPGTRLLVL.

V usage is TRBV19 and J usage is TRBJ1-6; D is unclear. V was pared by 5 bases and J by 7 bases, with 24 bases between. Germline CDR1 and CDR2: LNHDA and SQIVND (reference sequence). This CDR3 spans 18 amino acids. The CDR3 region is CASSVLTGWKGSNSPLHF. The CDR3 DNA is TGTGCCAGTAGTGTCCTTACGGGGTGGAAGGGTTCCAATTCACCCCTCCACTTT.

Note on this clone: At one end the junction does not follow the germline gene, possibly because of a read error. The chain recombines TRBV19 with TRBJ1-5, with 7 bases that match TRBD1. Looked up from germline, CDR1 is LNHDA and CDR2 is SQIVND (reference sequence). This CDR3 has 14 residues. CDR3: CASSLDRGNQPQHF. CDR3 coding DNA: TGTGCCAGTAGTCTAGACAGGGGCAATCAGCCCCAGCATTTT.

There are a few counts of this clone. This chain connects TRBV5-1 to TRBJ1-6, with D tentatively TRBD1 (5 bases). V shed 4 bases and J shed 5 bases, with 16 bases lying between them. Germline lookup yields CDR1 SGHRS and CDR2 YFSETQ. This CDR3 contains 16 residues. In nucleotides, the CDR3 is TGCGCCAGCAGCGCGGGACTCCCCACCGATAATTCACCCCTCCACTTT. Amino acids: CASSAGLPTDNSPLHF.

The genes are TRBV27 and TRBJ1-5; no firm D call. The CDR3 contains 14 residues. The V gene's germline CDR1 is MNHEY and CDR2 SMNVEV (reference sequence). The V end was cut by 5 bases, the J end by 3 bases, with 11 bases between. The CDR3 DNA reads TGTGCCAGCAGTCCCCAGGCCTTCAATCAGCCCCAGCATTTT. Its protein product is CASSPQAFNQPQHF.

The rearrangement uses TRBV7-9 and TRBJ1-4, with 9 positions matching TRBD1. The CDR3 loop spans 14 amino acids. The trim removed 5 bases at V and 5 bases at J, leaving 3 bases unmatched. CDR1 is SEHNR and CDR2 is FQNEAQ in the germline V gene (reference sequence). The CDR3 region has the DNA TGTGCCAGCAGCCTTGGACAGGGGAATGAAAAACTGTTTTTT. Translation gives CASSLGQGNEKLFF.